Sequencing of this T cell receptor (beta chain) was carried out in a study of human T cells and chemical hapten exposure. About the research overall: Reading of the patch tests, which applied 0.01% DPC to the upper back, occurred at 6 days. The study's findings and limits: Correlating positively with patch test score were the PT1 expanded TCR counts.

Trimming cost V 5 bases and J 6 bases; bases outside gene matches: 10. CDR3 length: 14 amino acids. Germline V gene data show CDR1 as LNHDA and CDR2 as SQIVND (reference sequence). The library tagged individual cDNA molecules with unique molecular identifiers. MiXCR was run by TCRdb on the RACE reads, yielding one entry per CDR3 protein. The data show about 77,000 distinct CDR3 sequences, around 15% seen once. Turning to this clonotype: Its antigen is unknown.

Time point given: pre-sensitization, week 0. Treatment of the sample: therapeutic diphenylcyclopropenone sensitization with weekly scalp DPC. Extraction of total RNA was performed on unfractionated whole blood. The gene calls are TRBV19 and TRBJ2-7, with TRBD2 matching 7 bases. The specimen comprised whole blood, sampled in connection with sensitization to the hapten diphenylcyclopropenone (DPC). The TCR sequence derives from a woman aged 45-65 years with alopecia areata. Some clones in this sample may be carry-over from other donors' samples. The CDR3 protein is CASSPRTRLREQYF. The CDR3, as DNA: TGTGCCAGTAGTCCAAGGACTAGGCTGCGCGAGCAGTACTTC.